This TCR beta chain was recorded in a study of long-term antiretroviral therapy in people with HIV. Run at survey level, the immunoSEQ assay was version v3.0. The repertoire was sequenced with immunoSEQ multiplex PCR; TCRdb's copy has only in-frame clones and lacks some. In the table there are about 23,000 clones, around 83% of which are singletons. CDR1 and CDR2 (germline): SEHNR, FQNEAQ (reference sequence). This CDR3 comprises 16 residues. Trimming took 4 bases from V and 5 from J; bases not matched to a gene: 11. The rearrangement links TRBV7-9 to TRBJ1-1; 9 bases agree with TRBD1. The input for sequencing was unsorted PBMCs, taken 0.4 years after starting antiretroviral therapy. This receptor was identified in a man aged 50-60 years with HIV. In DNA, the CDR3 is TGTGCCAGCAGCTCATCGTTGGGACAGGGCGATACTGAAGCTTTCTTT. This sequence encodes CASSSSLGQGDTEAFF. Drawing the rest from reference TRBV7-9 and TRBJ1-1, the complete variable domain is DTGVSQNPRHKITKRGQNVTFRCDPISEHNRLYWYRQTLGQGPEFLTYFQNEAQLEKSRLLSDRFSAERPKGSFSTLEIQRTEQGDSAMYLCASSSSLGQGDTEAFFGQGTRLTVV.